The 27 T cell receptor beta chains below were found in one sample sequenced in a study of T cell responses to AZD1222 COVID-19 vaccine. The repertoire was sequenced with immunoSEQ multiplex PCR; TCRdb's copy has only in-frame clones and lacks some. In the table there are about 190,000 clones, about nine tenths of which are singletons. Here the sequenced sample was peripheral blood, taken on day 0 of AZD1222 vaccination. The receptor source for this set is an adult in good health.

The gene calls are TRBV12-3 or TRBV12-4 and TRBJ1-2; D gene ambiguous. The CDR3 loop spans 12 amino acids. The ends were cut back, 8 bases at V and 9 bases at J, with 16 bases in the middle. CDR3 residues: CASSEDRASYTF. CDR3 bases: TGTGCCAGCTCCGAAGATAGGGCGAGCTACACCTTC.

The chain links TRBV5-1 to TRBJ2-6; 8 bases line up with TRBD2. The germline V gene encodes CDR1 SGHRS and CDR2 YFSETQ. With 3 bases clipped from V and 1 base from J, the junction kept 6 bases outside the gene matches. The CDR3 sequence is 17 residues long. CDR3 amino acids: CASSSAGGRSGANVLTF. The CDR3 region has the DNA TGCGCCAGCAGCTCGGCGGGGGGTCGTTCTGGGGCCAACGTCCTGACTTTC.

The CDR3 DNA is TGCGCCAGCAGCCCTAGGACTAGTGACAATGAGCAGTTCTTC. Its translation is CASSPRTSDNEQFF. The rearrangement joins TRBV5-1 to TRBJ2-1, with 7 bases fitting TRBD2. Germline loops: CDR1 SGHRS, CDR2 YFSETQ. V was pared by 4 bases and J by 5 bases, with 6 bases of the junction left unmatched. The CDR3 is 14 residues long. The full variable domain, in which reference TRBV5-1 and TRBJ2-1 provide the parts outside the CDR3, is KAGVTQTPRYLIKTRGQQVTLSCSPISGHRSVSWYQQTPGQGLQFLFEYFSETQRNKGNFPGRFSGRQFSNSRSEMNVSTLELGDSALYLCASSPRTSDNEQFFGPGTRLTVL.

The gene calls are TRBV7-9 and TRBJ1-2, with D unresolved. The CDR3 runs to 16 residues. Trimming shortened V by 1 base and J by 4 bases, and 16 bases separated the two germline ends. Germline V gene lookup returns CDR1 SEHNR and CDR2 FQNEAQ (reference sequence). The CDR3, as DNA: TGTGCCAGCAGCTTAGACCATATTACAGTGCTCTATGGCTACACCTTC. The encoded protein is CASSLDHITVLYGYTF.

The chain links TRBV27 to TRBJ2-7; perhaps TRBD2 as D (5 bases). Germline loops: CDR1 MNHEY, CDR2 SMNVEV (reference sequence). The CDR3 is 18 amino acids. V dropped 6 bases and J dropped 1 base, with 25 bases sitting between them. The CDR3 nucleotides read TGTGCCAGCAGATACCACCTTCGGCCGCGGGCCGGTTCCTACGAGCAGTACTTC. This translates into CASRYHLRPRAGSYEQYF.

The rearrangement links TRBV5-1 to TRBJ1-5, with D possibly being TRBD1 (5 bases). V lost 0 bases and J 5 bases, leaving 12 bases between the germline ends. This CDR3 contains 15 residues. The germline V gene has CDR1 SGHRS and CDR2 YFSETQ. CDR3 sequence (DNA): TGCGCCAGCAGCTTGGATGGGGGTAACGATCAGCCCCAGCATTTT. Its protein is CASSLDGGNDQPQHF. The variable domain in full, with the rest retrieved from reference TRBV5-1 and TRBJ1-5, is KAGVTQTPRYLIKTRGQQVTLSCSPISGHRSVSWYQQTPGQGLQFLFEYFSETQRNKGNFPGRFSGRQFSNSRSEMNVSTLELGDSALYLCASSLDGGNDQPQHFGDGTRLSIL.

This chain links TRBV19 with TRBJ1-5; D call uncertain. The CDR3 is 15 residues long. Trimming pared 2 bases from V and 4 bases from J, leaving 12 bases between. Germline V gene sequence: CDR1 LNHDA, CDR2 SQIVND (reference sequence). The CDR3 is CASSIRLGSNQPQHF. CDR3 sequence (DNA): TGTGCCAGTAGTATAAGGTTGGGGTCGAATCAGCCCCAGCATTTT.

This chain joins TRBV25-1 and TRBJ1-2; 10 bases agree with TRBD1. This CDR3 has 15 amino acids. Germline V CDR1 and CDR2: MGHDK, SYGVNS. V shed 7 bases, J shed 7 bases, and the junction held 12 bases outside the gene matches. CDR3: CASIAGTGAAGGYTF. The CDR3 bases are TGTGCCAGCATCGCCGGGACAGGGGCAGCGGGTGGCTACACCTTC.

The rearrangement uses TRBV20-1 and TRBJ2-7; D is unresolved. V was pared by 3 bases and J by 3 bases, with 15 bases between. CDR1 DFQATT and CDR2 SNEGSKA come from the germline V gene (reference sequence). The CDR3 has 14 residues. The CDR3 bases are TGCAGTGCTAGTCGAGGCCCCCCGGTCTACGAGCAGTACTTC. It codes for CSASRGPPVYEQYF.

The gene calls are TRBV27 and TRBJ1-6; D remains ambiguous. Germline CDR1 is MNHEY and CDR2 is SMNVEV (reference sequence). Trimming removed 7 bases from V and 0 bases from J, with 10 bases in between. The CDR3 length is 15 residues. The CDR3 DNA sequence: TGTGCCAGCAACGATCGAAGCTCCTATAATTCACCCCTCCACTTT. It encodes CASNDRSSYNSPLHF.

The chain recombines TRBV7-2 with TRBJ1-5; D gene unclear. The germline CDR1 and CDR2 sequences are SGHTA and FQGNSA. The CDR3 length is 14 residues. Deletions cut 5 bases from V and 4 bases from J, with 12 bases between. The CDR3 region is CASSPYLTNQPQHF. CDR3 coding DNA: TGTGCCAGCAGCCCGTACTTGACGAATCAGCCCCAGCATTTT.

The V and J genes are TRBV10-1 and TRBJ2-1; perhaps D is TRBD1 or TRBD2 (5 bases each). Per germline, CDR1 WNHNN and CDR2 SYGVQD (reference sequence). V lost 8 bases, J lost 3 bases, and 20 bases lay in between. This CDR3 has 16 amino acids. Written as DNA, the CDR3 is TGCGCCAGCCCGGCTATGTCTAGCAGGGTCTACAATGAGCAGTTCTTC. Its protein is CASPAMSSRVYNEQFF.

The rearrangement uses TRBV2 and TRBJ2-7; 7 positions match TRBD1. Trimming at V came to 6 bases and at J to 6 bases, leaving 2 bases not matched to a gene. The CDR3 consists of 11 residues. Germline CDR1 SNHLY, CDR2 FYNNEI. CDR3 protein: CASSGTAEQYF. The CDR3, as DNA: TGTGCCAGCAGCGGGACAGCCGAGCAGTACTTC.

CDR3 sequence (DNA): TGTGCCAGCAGTTCATGGACAGGGCCACAAGAGACCCAGTACTTC. Translated: CASSSWTGPQETQYF. The J gene is TRBJ2-5, the V gene TRBV6-5; 8 bases align to TRBD1. The CDR3 totals 15 residues. Germline CDR1 MNHEY, CDR2 SVGAGI. Trimming removed 4 bases from V and 2 bases from J; junction bases left unmatched: 6.

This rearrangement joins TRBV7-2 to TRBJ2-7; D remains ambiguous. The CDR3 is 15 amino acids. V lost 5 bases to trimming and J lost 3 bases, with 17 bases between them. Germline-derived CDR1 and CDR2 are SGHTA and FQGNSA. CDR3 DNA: TGTGCCAGCAGCCCCGACGCTAGTGGGGTCTACGAGCAGTACTTC. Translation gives CASSPDASGVYEQYF.

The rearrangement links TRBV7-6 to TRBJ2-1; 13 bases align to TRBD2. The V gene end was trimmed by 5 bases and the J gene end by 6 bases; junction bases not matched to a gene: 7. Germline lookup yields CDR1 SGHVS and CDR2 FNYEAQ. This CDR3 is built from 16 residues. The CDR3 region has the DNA TGTGCCAGCAGCCCTGGTGGACTAGCGGGAGTCAATGAGCAGTTCTTC. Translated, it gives CASSPGGLAGVNEQFF. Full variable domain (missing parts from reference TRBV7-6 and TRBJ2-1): GAGVSQSPRYKVTKRGQDVALRCDPISGHVSLYWYRQALGQGPEFLTYFNYEAQQDKSGLPNDRFSAERPEGSISTLTIQRTEQRDSAMYRCASSPGGLAGVNEQFFGPGTRLTVL.

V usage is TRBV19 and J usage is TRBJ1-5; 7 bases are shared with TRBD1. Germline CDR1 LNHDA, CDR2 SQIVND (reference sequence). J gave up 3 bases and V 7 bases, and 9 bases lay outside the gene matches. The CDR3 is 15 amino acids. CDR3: CASKQGPSLNQPQHF. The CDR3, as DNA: TGTGCCAGTAAACAGGGGCCTTCCCTCAATCAGCCCCAGCATTTT.

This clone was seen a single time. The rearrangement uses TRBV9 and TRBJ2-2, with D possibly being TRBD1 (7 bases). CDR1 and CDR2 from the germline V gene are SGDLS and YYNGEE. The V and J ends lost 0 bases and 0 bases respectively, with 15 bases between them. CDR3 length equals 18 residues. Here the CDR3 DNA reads TGTGCCAGCAGCGTAGCTGCGGGACAGTTCGCGAACACCGGGGAGCTGTTTTTT. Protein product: CASSVAAGQFANTGELFF.

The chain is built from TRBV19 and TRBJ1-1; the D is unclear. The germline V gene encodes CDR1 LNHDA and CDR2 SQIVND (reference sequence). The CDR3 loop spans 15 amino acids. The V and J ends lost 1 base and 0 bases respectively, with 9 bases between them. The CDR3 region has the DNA TGTGCCAGTAGTATAGTAGGGCAGCTGAACACTGAAGCTTTCTTT. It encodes CASSIVGQLNTEAFF.

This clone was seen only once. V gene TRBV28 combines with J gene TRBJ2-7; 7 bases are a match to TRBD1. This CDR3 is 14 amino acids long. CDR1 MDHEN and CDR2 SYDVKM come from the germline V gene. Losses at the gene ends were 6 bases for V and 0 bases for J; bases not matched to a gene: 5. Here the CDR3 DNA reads TGTGCCAGCAGCTACAGGGGTAGCTCCTACGAGCAGTACTTC. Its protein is CASSYRGSSYEQYF.

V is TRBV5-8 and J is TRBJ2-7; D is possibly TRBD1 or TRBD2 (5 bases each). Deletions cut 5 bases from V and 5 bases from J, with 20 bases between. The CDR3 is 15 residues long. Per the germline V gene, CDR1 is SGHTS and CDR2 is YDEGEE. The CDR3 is CASRQTGTAGDEQYF. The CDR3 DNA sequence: TGTGCCAGCAGACAAACCGGGACGGCCGGCGACGAGCAGTACTTC.

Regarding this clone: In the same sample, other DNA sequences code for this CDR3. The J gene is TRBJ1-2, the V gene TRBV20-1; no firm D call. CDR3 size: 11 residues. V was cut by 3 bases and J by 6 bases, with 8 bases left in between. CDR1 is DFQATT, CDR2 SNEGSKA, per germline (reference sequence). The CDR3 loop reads CSASKGHGYTF. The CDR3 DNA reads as TGCAGTGCTAGTAAGGGCCATGGCTACACCTTC.

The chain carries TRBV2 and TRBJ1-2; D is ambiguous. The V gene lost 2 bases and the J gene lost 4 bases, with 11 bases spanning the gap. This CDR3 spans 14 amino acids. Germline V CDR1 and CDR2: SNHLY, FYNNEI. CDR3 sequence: CASSELGFTYGYTF. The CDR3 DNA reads TGTGCCAGCAGTGAACTGGGATTTACCTATGGCTACACCTTC.

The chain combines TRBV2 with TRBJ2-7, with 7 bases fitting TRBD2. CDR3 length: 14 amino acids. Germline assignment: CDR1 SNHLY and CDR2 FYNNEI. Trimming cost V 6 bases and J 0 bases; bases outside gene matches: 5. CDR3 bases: TGTGCCAGCAGGCTAGCGGAGACCTCCTACGAGCAGTACTTC. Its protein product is CASRLAETSYEQYF.

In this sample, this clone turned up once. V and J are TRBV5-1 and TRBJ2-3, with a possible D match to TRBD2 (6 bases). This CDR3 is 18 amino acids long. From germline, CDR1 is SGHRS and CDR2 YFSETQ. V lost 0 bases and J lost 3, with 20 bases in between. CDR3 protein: CASSLEDLRGGGTDTQYF. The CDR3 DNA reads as TGCGCCAGCAGCTTGGAGGATTTGCGGGGAGGAGGGACAGATACGCAGTATTTT.

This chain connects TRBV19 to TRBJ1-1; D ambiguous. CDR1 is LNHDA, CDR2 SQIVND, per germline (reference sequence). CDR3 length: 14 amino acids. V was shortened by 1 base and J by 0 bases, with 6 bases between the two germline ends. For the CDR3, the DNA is TGTGCCAGTAGTATAGGCACTTTGAACACTGAAGCTTTCTTT. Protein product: CASSIGTLNTEAFF.

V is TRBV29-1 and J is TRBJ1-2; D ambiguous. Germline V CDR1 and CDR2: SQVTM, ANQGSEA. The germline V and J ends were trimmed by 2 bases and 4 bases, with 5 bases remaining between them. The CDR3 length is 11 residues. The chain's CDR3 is CSVEHGYGYTF. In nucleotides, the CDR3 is TGCAGCGTTGAACACGGCTATGGCTACACCTTC.